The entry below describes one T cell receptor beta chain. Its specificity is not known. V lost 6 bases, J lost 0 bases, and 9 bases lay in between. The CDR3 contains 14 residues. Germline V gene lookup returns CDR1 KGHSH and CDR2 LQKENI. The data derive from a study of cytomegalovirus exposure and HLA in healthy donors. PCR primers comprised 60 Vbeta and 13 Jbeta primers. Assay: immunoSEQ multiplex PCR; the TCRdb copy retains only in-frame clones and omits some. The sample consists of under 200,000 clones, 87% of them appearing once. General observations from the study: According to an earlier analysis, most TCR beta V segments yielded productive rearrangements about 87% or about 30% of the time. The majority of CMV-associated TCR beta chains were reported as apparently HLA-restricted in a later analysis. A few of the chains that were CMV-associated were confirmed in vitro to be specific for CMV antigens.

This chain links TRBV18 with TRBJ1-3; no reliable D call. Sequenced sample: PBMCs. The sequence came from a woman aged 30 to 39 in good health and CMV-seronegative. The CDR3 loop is CASSIDNSGNTIYF. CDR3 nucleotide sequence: TGTGCCAGCTCGATAGACAACTCTGGAAACACCATATATTTT.